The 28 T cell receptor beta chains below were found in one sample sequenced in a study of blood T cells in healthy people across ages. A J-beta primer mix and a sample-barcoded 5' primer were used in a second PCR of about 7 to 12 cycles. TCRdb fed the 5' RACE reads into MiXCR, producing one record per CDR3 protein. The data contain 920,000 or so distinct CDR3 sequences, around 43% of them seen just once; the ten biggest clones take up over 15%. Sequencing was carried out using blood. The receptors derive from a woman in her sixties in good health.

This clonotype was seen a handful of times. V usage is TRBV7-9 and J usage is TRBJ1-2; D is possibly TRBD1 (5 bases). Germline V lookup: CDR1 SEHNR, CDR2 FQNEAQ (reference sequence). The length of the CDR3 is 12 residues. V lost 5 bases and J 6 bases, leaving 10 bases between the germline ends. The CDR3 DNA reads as TGTGCCAGCAGCCCGGGGGGAAATGGCTACACCTTC. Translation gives CASSPGGNGYTF.

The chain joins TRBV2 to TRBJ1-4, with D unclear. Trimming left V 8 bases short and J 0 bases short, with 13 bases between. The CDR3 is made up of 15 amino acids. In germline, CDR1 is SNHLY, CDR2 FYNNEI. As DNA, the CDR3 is TGTGCCAGCGGCCAGGAGGATGCAACTAATGAAAAACTGTTTTTT. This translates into CASGQEDATNEKLFF.

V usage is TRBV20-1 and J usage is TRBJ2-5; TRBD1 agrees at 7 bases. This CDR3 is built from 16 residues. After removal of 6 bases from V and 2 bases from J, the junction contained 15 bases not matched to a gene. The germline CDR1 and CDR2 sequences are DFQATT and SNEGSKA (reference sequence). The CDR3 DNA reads TGCAGTGCCCAAGCCAGGACAGGTGCGATACAAGAGACCCAGTACTTC. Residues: CSAQARTGAIQETQYF.

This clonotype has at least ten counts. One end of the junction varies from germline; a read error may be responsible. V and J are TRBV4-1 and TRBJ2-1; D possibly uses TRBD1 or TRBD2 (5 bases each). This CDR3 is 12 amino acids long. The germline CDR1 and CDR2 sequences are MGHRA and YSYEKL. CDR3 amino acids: CASSQEGYEQFF. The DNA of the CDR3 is TGTGCCAGCAGTCAAGAGGGGTATGAGCAGTTCTTC.

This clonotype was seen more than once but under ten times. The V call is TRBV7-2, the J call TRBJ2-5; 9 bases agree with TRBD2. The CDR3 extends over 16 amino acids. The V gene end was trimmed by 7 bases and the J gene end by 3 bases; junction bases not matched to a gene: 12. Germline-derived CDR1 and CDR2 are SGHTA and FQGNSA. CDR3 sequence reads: CASNGGRAGREETQYF. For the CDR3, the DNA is TGTGCCAGCAACGGCGGGAGGGCAGGAAGAGAAGAGACCCAGTACTTC.

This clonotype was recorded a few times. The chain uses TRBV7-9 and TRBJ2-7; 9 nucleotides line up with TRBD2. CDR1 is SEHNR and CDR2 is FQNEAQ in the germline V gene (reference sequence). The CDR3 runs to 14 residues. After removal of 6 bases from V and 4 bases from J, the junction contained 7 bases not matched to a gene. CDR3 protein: CASRGSSGTYEQYF. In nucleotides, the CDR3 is TGTGCCAGCAGGGGCTCTAGCGGGACTTACGAGCAGTACTTC. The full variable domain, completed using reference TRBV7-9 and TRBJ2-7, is DTGVSQNPRHKITKRGQNVTFRCDPISEHNRLYWYRQTLGQGPEFLTYFQNEAQLEKSRLLSDRFSAERPKGSFSTLEIQRTEQGDSAMYLCASRGSSGTYEQYFGPGTRLTVT.

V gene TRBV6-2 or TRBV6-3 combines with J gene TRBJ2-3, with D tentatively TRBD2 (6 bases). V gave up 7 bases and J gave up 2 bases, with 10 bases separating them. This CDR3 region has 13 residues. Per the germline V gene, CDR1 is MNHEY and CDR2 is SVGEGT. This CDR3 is CASTRDFTDTQYF. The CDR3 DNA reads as TGTGCCAGCACACGGGACTTCACAGATACGCAGTATTTT.

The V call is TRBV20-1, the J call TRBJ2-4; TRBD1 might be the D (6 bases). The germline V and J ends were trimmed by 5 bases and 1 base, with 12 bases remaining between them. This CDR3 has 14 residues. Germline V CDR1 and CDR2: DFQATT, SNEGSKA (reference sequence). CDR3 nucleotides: TGCAGTGCTCAGCAGGGGATGGCCAAAAACATTCAGTACTTC. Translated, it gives CSAQQGMAKNIQYF.

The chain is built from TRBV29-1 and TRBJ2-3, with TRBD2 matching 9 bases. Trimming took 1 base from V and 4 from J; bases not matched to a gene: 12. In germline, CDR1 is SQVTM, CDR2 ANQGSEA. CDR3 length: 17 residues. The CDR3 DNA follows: TGCAGCGTTGAAGCCGGTGCGGCGGGAGGGGGATCAGATACGCAGTATTTT. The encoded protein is CSVEAGAAGGGSDTQYF.

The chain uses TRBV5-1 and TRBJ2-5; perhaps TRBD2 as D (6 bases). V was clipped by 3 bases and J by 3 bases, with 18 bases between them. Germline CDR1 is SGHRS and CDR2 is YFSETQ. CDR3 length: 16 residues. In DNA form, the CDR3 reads TGCGCCAGCAGCTGGGGTCGCGGGACCGATGAAGAGACCCAGTACTTC. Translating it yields CASSWGRGTDEETQYF. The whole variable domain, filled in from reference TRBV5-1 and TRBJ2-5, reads KAGVTQTPRYLIKTRGQQVTLSCSPISGHRSVSWYQQTPGQGLQFLFEYFSETQRNKGNFPGRFSGRQFSNSRSEMNVSTLELGDSALYLCASSWGRGTDEETQYFGPGTRLLVL.

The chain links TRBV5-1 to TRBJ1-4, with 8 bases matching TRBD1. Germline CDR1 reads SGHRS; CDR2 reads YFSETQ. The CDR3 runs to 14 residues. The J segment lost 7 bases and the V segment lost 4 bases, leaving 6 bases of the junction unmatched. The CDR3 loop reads CASSRGQGLEKLFF. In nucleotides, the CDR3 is TGCGCCAGCAGCCGAGGACAGGGACTTGAAAAACTGTTTTTT.

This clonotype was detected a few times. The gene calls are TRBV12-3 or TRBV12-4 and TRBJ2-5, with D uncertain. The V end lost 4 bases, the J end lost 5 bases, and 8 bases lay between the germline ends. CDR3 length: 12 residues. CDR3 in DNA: TGTGCCAGCAGTTCGACTCGGGAGACCCAGTACTTC. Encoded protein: CASSSTRETQYF.

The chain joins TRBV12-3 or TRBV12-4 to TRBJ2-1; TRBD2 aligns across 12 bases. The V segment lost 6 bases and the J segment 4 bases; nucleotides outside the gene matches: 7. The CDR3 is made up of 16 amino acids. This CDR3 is CASSHRTSGTYNEQFF. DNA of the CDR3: TGTGCCAGCAGCCATAGGACTAGCGGGACGTACAATGAGCAGTTCTTC.

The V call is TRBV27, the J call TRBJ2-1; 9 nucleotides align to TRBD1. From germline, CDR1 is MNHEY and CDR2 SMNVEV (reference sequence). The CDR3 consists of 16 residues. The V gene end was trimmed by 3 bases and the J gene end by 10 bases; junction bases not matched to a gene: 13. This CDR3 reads CASSLDGQGTSYEQFF. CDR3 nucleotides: TGTGCCAGCAGTTTGGACGGACAGGGGACGTCCTACGAGCAGTTCTTC.

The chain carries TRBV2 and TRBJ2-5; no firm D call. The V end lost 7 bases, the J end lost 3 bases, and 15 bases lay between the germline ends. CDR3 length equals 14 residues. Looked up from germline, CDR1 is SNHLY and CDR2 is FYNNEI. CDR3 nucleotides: TGTGCCAGCACGAGTCGGCTCTCTAAAGAGACCCAGTACTTC. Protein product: CASTSRLSKETQYF.

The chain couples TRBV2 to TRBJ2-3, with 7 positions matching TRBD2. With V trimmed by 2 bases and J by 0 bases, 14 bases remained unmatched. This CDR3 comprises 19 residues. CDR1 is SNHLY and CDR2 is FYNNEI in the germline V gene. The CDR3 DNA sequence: TGTGCCAGCAGTGAATGGGGTCTAGCGGTACTTTCAAGCACAGATACGCAGTATTTT. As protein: CASSEWGLAVLSSTDTQYF.

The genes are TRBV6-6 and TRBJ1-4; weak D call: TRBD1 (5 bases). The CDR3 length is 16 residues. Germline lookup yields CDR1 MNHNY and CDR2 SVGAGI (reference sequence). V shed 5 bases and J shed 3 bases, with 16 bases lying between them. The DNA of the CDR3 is TGTGCCAGCAGTCCGTTTAACAGGAGGCCTAATGAAAAACTGTTTTTT. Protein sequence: CASSPFNRRPNEKLFF.

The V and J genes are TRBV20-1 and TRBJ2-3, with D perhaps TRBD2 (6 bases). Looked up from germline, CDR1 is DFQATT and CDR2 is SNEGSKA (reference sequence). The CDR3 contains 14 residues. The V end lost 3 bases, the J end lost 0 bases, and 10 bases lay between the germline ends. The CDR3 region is CSASPGVSTDTQYF. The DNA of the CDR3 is TGCAGTGCTAGCCCGGGAGTAAGCACAGATACGCAGTATTTT.

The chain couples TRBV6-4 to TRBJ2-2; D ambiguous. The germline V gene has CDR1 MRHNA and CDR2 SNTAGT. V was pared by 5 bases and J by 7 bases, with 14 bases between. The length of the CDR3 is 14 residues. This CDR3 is CASSLTGELGELFF. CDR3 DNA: TGTGCCAGCAGTCTGACCGGAGAGCTCGGGGAGCTGTTTTTT.

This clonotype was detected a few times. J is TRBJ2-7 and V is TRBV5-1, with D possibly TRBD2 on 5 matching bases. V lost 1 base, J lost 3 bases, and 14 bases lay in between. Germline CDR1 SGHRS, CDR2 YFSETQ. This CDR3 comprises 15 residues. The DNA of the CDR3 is TGCGCCAGCAGCTTGTCGGGAAAGGCTGGCTACGAGCAGTACTTC. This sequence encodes CASSLSGKAGYEQYF.

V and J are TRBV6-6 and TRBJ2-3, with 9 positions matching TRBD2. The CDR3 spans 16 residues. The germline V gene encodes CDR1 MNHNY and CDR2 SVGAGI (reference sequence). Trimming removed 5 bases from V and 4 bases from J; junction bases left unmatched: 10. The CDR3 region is CASSLTGTSYPDTQYF. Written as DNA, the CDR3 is TGTGCCAGCAGTCTCACCGGGACTAGCTATCCAGATACGCAGTATTTT.

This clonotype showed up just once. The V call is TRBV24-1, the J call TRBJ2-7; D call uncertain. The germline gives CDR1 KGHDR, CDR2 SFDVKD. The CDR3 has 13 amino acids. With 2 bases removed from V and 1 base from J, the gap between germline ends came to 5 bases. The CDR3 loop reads CATSDSSSYEQYF. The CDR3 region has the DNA TGTGCCACCAGTGATTCTAGTTCCTACGAGCAGTACTTC.

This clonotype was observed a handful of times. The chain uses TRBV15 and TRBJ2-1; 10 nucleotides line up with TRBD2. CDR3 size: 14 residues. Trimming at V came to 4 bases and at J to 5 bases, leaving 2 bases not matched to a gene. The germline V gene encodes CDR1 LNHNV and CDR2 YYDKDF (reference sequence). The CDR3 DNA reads TGTGCCACCAGCATGACTAGCGGGCACAATGAGCAGTTCTTC. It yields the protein CATSMTSGHNEQFF.

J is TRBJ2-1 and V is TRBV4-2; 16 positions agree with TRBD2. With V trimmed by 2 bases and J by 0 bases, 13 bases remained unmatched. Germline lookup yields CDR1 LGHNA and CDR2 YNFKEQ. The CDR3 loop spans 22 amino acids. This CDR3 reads CASSQQPHRGTSGRASYNEQFF. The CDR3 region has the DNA TGTGCCAGCAGCCAACAACCACATCGAGGGACTAGCGGGAGGGCCTCCTACAATGAGCAGTTCTTC.

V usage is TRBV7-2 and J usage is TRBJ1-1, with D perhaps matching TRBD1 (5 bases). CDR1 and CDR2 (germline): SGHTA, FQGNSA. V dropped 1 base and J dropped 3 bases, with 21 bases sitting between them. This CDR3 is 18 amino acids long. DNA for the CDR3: TGTGCCAGCAGCTTAGGGAAGGCGTGGATGGCAGGGTACACTGAAGCTTTCTTT. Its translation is CASSLGKAWMAGYTEAFF.

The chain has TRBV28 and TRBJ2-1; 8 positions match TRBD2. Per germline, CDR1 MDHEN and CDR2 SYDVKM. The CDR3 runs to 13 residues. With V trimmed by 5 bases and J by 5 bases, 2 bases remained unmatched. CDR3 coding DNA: TGTGCCAGCAGTGGGCGGGGGGACAATGAGCAGTTCTTC. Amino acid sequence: CASSGRGDNEQFF.

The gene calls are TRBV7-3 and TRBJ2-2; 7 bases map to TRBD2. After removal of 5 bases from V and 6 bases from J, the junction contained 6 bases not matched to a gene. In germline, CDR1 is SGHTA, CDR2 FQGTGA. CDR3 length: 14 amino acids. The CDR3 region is CASSRDYSPGELFF. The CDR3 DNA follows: TGTGCCAGCAGCCGGGACTATTCACCCGGGGAGCTGTTTTTT.

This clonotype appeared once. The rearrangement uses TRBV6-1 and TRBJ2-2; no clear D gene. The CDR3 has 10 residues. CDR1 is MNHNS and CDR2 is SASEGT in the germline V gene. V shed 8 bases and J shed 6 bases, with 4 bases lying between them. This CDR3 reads CASWAGELFF. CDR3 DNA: TGTGCCAGCTGGGCCGGGGAGCTGTTTTTT.